The 27 T cell receptor beta chains below come from one sample, sequenced in a study of blood T cell repertoires in COVID-19. Measured with immunoSEQ multiplex PCR; TCRdb has only the in-frame clones, and not every one. This sample has 120,000 to 150,000 clones, with 75% to 90% found just once. Sequenced sample: peripheral blood. These receptors all stem from a woman aged 55 to 70 with COVID-19, enrolled during active disease.

This rearrangement joins TRBV28 to TRBJ2-7; tentative D call: TRBD1 (6 bases). V gave up 5 bases and J gave up 0 bases, with 14 bases separating them. Germline loops: CDR1 MDHEN, CDR2 SYDVKM. The CDR3 consists of 15 residues. In DNA, the CDR3 is TGTGCCAGCAGTCTCCGGGACACGAGCTCCTACGAGCAGTACTTC. Translated, it gives CASSLRDTSSYEQYF.

This clone was seen only once. The rearrangement joins TRBV6-5 to TRBJ1-5, with 11 bases that match TRBD1. The trim removed 4 bases at V and 6 bases at J, leaving 8 bases unmatched. Germline CDR1 is MNHEY and CDR2 is SVGAGI. This CDR3 is built from 16 residues. This CDR3 reads CASSFDGQGARQPQHF. CDR3 DNA: TGTGCCAGCAGTTTCGACGGACAGGGGGCACGTCAGCCCCAGCATTTT.

This chain links TRBV7-8 with TRBJ2-7, with 12 nucleotides matching TRBD2. V lost 5 bases to trimming and J lost 4 bases; unmatched junction nucleotides: 15. There are 18 residues in the CDR3. The germline V gene encodes CDR1 SGHVS and CDR2 FQNEAQ. DNA for the CDR3: TGTGCCAGCAGCCTTTACTCTAGCGGGGGGGCTCTCGGGTACGAGCAGTACTTC. It yields the protein CASSLYSSGGALGYEQYF.

V is TRBV13 and J is TRBJ2-3; 14 positions match TRBD2. J lost 2 bases, V lost 5 bases, and 12 bases had no gene match. Germline lookup yields CDR1 PRHDT and CDR2 FYEKMQ (reference sequence). This CDR3 spans 19 amino acids. Here the CDR3 reads CASSPWRLAGGTPTDTQYF. Here the CDR3 DNA reads TGTGCCAGCAGCCCTTGGAGACTAGCGGGGGGGACTCCCACAGATACGCAGTATTTT.

CDR3 sequence (DNA): TGTGCCACCAGTGATTACAAAACAGGGGACGAGCAGTACTTC. It is translated as CATSDYKTGDEQYF. J is TRBJ2-7 and V is TRBV24-1; the match to TRBD1 covers 7 bases. The CDR3 is 14 residues long. The V segment lost 2 bases and the J segment 5 bases; nucleotides outside the gene matches: 5. The germline V gene encodes CDR1 KGHDR and CDR2 SFDVKD.

This clone was seen only a few times. The chain is built from TRBV29-1 and TRBJ1-1, with unresolved D. CDR3 size: 13 residues. Germline loops: CDR1 SQVTM, CDR2 ANQGSEA. Between the trimmed V and J ends, which lost 6 bases and 0 bases, there was a span of 11 bases. The CDR3 sequence is CSVRAVVNTEAFF. The CDR3 DNA sequence: TGCAGCGTCCGTGCGGTGGTGAACACTGAAGCTTTCTTT.

The V gene is TRBV6-5, the J gene TRBJ1-1, with D tentatively TRBD1 (5 bases). Looked up from germline, CDR1 is MNHEY and CDR2 is SVGAGI. The length of the CDR3 is 14 residues. V lost 6 bases, J lost 2 bases, and 13 bases lay in between. The CDR3 nucleotides read TGTGCCAGCAGCTCACTGACAGTTAACACTGAAGCTTTCTTT. Protein: CASSSLTVNTEAFF.

The rearrangement joins TRBV6-2 or TRBV6-3 to TRBJ1-1; TRBD1 aligns across 9 bases. This CDR3 has 15 residues. The J segment lost 0 bases and the V segment lost 7 bases, leaving 6 bases of the junction unmatched. Looked up from germline, CDR1 is MNHEY and CDR2 is SVGEGT. The CDR3 reads CASNPRTGVNTEAFF. In DNA form, the CDR3 reads TGTGCCAGCAACCCAAGGACAGGGGTGAACACTGAAGCTTTCTTT.

The rearrangement links TRBV24-1 to TRBJ2-3, with a tentative D call TRBD1 (5 bases). The germline gives CDR1 KGHDR, CDR2 SFDVKD. V lost 2 bases and J lost 5, with 10 bases in between. CDR3 size: 14 residues. CDR3 nucleotide sequence: TGTGCCACCAGTGATTCCCGGACAATAGATACGCAGTATTTT. This codes for CATSDSRTIDTQYF.

The J gene is TRBJ2-3, the V gene TRBV27; 11 bases line up with TRBD2. Losses at the gene ends were 5 bases for V and 4 bases for J; bases not matched to a gene: 5. The CDR3 length is 15 residues. The germline gives CDR1 MNHEY, CDR2 SMNVEV (reference sequence). CDR3 amino acids: CASSRLAGTSDTQYF. The CDR3 DNA reads TGTGCCAGCAGTCGACTAGCGGGGACTTCAGATACGCAGTATTTT.

This chain connects TRBV11-3 to TRBJ2-7, with unresolved D. Trimming stripped 4 bases from V and 6 bases from J, with 13 bases between. The CDR3 loop spans 13 amino acids. Germline V gene lookup returns CDR1 SGHNT and CDR2 YENEEA. The CDR3 DNA reads as TGTGCCAGCAGCTCTCTCGACATCATCGAGCAGTACTTC. It encodes CASSSLDIIEQYF. The entire variable domain, with the rest obtained from reference TRBV11-3 and TRBJ2-7, is as follows: EAGVVQSPRYKIIEKKQPVAFWCNPISGHNTLYWYLQNLGQGPELLIRYENEEAVDDSQLPKDRFSAERLKGVDSTLKIQPAELGDSAVYLCASSSLDIIEQYFGPGTRLTVT.

This rearrangement joins TRBV19 to TRBJ1-2, with TRBD1 identical over 7 bases. V gave up 6 bases and J gave up 5 bases; unmatched junction bases: 9. In germline, CDR1 is LNHDA, CDR2 SQIVND (reference sequence). The CDR3 runs to 14 residues. Here the CDR3 DNA reads TGTGCCAGTAGATATTTAGACAGGGAATATGGCTACACCTTC. Amino acids: CASRYLDREYGYTF.

The chain carries TRBV29-1 and TRBJ1-6, with 10 nucleotides matching TRBD1. V trimming: 4 bases; J trimming: 9 bases; junction bases outside the gene matches: 0. The CDR3 extends over 12 amino acids. Germline loops: CDR1 SQVTM, CDR2 ANQGSEA. The CDR3 DNA is TGCAGCGTTGGGGACAGGGGTTCACCCCTCCACTTT. As protein: CSVGDRGSPLHF. The whole variable domain, remainder taken from reference TRBV29-1 and TRBJ1-6, is SAVISQKPSRDICQRGTSLTIQCQVDSQVTMMFWYRQQPGQSLTLIATANQGSEATYESGFVIDKFPISRPNLTFSTLTVSNMSPEDSSIYLCSVGDRGSPLHFGNGTRLTVT.

This clone turned up a few times. This chain joins TRBV4-1 and TRBJ1-5; perhaps TRBD1 as D (5 bases). The CDR3 has 17 amino acids. Between the trimmed V and J ends, which lost 0 bases and 6 bases, there was a span of 18 bases. Looked up from germline, CDR1 is MGHRA and CDR2 is YSYEKL. The CDR3 nucleotides are TGCGCCAGCAGCCAAGACCCGGGGGAAATCGGGGGTCAGCCCCAGCATTTT. Protein sequence: CASSQDPGEIGGQPQHF.

V is TRBV30 and J is TRBJ1-4; a possible D gene is TRBD1 (5 bases). Germline CDR1 reads GTSNPN; CDR2 reads SVGIG (reference sequence). Trimming shortened V by 0 bases and J by 5 bases, and 13 bases separated the two germline ends. This CDR3 spans 15 amino acids. The CDR3 nucleotides are TGTGCCTGGAGTGTAGTCTACAGGTCGAATGAAAAACTGTTTTTT. Translating it yields CAWSVVYRSNEKLFF.

The CDR3 region has the DNA TGCGCCAGCAGCCCGTCGCCAGGGGGTGGCTACACCTTC. This gives the protein CASSPSPGGGYTF. The chain is built from TRBV5-1 and TRBJ1-2; 7 bases are shared with TRBD1. The germline gives CDR1 SGHRS, CDR2 YFSETQ. Trimming removed 4 bases from V and 7 bases from J; junction bases left unmatched: 7. The CDR3 extends over 13 amino acids.

This chain uses TRBV5-1 with TRBJ2-7; perhaps TRBD1 as D (5 bases). The CDR3 extends over 13 amino acids. V lost 3 bases to trimming and J lost 4 bases, with 11 bases between them. The germline gives CDR1 SGHRS, CDR2 YFSETQ. The CDR3 loop is CASSSRVGYEQYF. The CDR3 nucleotides read TGCGCCAGCAGCTCCAGGGTTGGGTACGAGCAGTACTTC.

This clone turned up a few times. The chain employs TRBV1 and TRBJ1-5; TRBD1, the D gene given by the table, was not confirmed from the DNA. TRBV1 is designated a pseudogene. This CDR3 is 15 amino acids long. The CDR3, as DNA: TGCACCAGCAGCCAAGGAGACAGACGGAATCAGCCCCAGCATTTT. Encoded protein: CTSSQGDRRNQPQHF.

This clone was detected only once. The rearrangement links TRBV29-1 to TRBJ2-7; 7 positions match TRBD1. Per the germline V gene, CDR1 is SQVTM and CDR2 is ANQGSEA. This CDR3 comprises 10 residues. V was pared by 7 bases and J by 5 bases, with 2 bases of the junction left unmatched. CDR3 sequence: CSAQGDEQYF. As DNA, the CDR3 is TGCAGCGCCCAGGGGGACGAGCAGTACTTC.

The rearrangement links TRBV5-6 to TRBJ1-2, with 7 nucleotides matching TRBD1. CDR1 and CDR2 from the germline V gene are SGHDT and YYEEEE. The CDR3 sequence is 14 residues long. The trim removed 4 bases at V and 1 base at J, leaving 4 bases unmatched. The CDR3 spells CASSPGTVNYGYTF. CDR3 in DNA: TGTGCCAGCAGCCCGGGGACAGTTAACTATGGCTACACCTTC. Using reference TRBV5-6 and TRBJ1-2 for the parts outside the CDR3, the full variable domain is DAGVTQSPTHLIKTRGQQVTLRCSPKSGHDTVSWYQQALGQGPQFIFQYYEEEERQRGNFPDRFSGHQFPNYSSELNVNALLLGDSALYLCASSPGTVNYGYTFGSGTRLTVV.

The V call is TRBV28, the J call TRBJ2-1, with 9 bases fitting TRBD1. CDR3 size: 17 residues. Germline CDR1 MDHEN, CDR2 SYDVKM. The ends lost 4 bases at V and 4 bases at J; junction bases unmatched: 11. DNA for the CDR3: TGTGCCAGCAGTTCCGAGTCGGGACAGGGACAGTACAATGAGCAGTTCTTC. Encoded protein: CASSSESGQGQYNEQFF.

The V and J genes are TRBV12-3 or TRBV12-4 and TRBJ1-1; maybe TRBD1 (6 bases). The CDR3 has 13 amino acids. Trimming took 7 bases from V and 1 from J, leaving 10 bases between them. The CDR3 sequence: CASIGDKNTEAFF. The CDR3, as DNA: TGTGCCAGCATCGGGGACAAGAACACTGAAGCTTTCTTT.

V gene TRBV5-6 combines with J gene TRBJ1-1; possible D gene TRBD1, 6 bases. The germline gives CDR1 SGHDT, CDR2 YYEEEE. The CDR3 is made up of 15 amino acids. With 4 bases removed from V and 2 bases from J, the gap between germline ends came to 15 bases. The CDR3 DNA reads as TGTGCCAGCAGCCCTGGACAGTATTATAACACTGAAGCTTTCTTT. Its translation: CASSPGQYYNTEAFF. The full variable domain, in which reference TRBV5-6 and TRBJ1-1 provide the parts outside the CDR3, is DAGVTQSPTHLIKTRGQQVTLRCSPKSGHDTVSWYQQALGQGPQFIFQYYEEEERQRGNFPDRFSGHQFPNYSSELNVNALLLGDSALYLCASSPGQYYNTEAFFGQGTRLTVV.

The V call is TRBV19, the J call TRBJ1-5, with 7 positions matching TRBD1. Trimming at V came to 3 bases and at J to 7 bases, leaving 6 bases not matched to a gene. CDR3 length: 14 residues. Germline V gene sequence: CDR1 LNHDA, CDR2 SQIVND (reference sequence). This CDR3 reads CASSMTGFRQPQHF. CDR3 nucleotide sequence: TGTGCCAGTAGTATGACAGGGTTCAGACAGCCCCAGCATTTT.

This clone has only a few counts. The chain joins TRBV7-3 to TRBJ1-2, with 9 nucleotides matching TRBD1. Germline loops: CDR1 SGHTA, CDR2 FQGTGA. The CDR3 loop spans 15 amino acids. V was pared by 2 bases and J by 7 bases, with 8 bases of the junction left unmatched. The CDR3 DNA reads as TGTGCCAGCAGCTTATACGGGACAGGGATGTTTGGCTACACCTTC. Translated, it gives CASSLYGTGMFGYTF.

V and J are TRBV10-3 and TRBJ1-2; 7 bases are a match to TRBD1. CDR3 size: 12 residues. Per the germline V gene, CDR1 is ENHRY and CDR2 is SYGVKD. The V and J ends lost 6 bases and 7 bases, in that order; junction bases with no gene match: 5. The CDR3 spells CAIRVQGLGYTF. The CDR3 DNA reads as TGTGCCATCAGGGTACAGGGGCTTGGCTACACCTTC.

This clone came up once. This chain uses TRBV19 with TRBJ2-3, with TRBD2 identical over 10 bases. The trim removed 1 base at V and 2 bases at J, leaving 6 bases unmatched. This CDR3 region has 17 residues. CDR1 LNHDA and CDR2 SQIVND come from the germline V gene (reference sequence). Here the CDR3 DNA reads TGTGCCAGTAGTATAGGGGCTAGCGGGGGACTCACAGATACGCAGTATTTT. Encoded protein: CASSIGASGGLTDTQYF.